This is a list of T cell receptor beta chains from one sample in a study of blood T cell repertoires in COVID-19. Clones were read by immunoSEQ multiplex PCR, and TCRdb kept only the in-frame ones, dropping some. The sample contains fewer than 500,000 clones, over 85% of which appear only once. The sample consisted of peripheral blood. The receptor source for this set is a man aged 18 to 30 with COVID-19, enrolled during active disease. Each CDR3 is given with its conserved first and last residue. Fields, in order: V gene, clone size, D gene, CDR3 protein. A D gene is named only where the DNA matches it firmly. Rows give clone size only sometimes, using once, few, many, or a class for an expanded clone.

V: TRBV29-1; size: -; D: -; CDR3: CSVEGDSTDTQYF
V: TRBV18; size: -; D: TRBD2; CDR3: CASSLRTSGSDEQYF
V: TRBV2; size: -; D: -; CDR3: CASSERAQQYF
V: TRBV6-1; size: -; D: TRBD2; CDR3: CASSEASGLGLSEQYF
V: TRBV5-4; size: -; D: TRBD1; CDR3: CASSLQGDLEKLFF
V: TRBV29-1; size: -; D: -; CDR3: CSVEGGRKTSGNTIYF
V: TRBV30; size: few; D: -; CDR3: CAWSPRMRSYEQYF
V: TRBV6-4; size: -; D: -; CDR3: CASRASLGAEAFF
V: TRBV7-8; size: -; D: -; CDR3: CASSSDLGPYEQYF
V: TRBV5-5; size: -; D: -; CDR3: CASRPRGAYEQYF
V: TRBV2; size: few; D: -; CDR3: CASSDSTRQYTYGYTF
V: TRBV12-3/TRBV12-4; size: -; D: -; CDR3: CLSRSSGNTIYF
V: TRBV7-9; size: -; D: TRBD2; CDR3: CASSWVAGGVDTQYF
V: TRBV24-1; size: -; D: -; CDR3: CATSDPGGQPQHF
V: TRBV4-1; size: -; D: -; CDR3: CASSQEAQYNQPQHF
V: TRBV6-5; size: -; D: -; CDR3: CASRASDSYYNEQFF
V: TRBV10-3; size: -; D: -; CDR3: CAMRAGDTQYF
V: TRBV6-5; size: -; D: TRBD1; CDR3: CASRIGTVNTEAFF
V: TRBV6-5; size: -; D: -; CDR3: CASSRYNTGELFF
V: TRBV6-5; size: -; D: -; CDR3: CASSLQAFNQPQHF
V: TRBV6-4; size: -; D: TRBD1; CDR3: CASSNRDRGLRKEETQYF
V: TRBV5-1; size: -; D: -; CDR3: CASSAGTNSYEQYF
V: TRBV3-1/TRBV3-2; size: -; D: TRBD1; CDR3: CASSPYGTGRNQPQHF
V: TRBV7-9; size: -; D: -; CDR3: CASTWGPEAFF
V: TRBV10-3; size: once; D: -; CDR3: CAITDDQGHNEQFF
V: TRBV10-2; size: -; D: TRBD1; CDR3: CASSAQGRNEKLFF
V: TRBV4-1; size: few; D: -; CDR3: CASSQATWGGNQPQHF
V: TRBV5-1; size: -; D: -; CDR3: CASSLAGRGGDTQYF
V: TRBV4-1; size: -; D: -; CDR3: CASSQYRVEDQPQHF
V: TRBV5-4; size: -; D: -; CDR3: CASSLLSRQGYGYTF
V: TRBV24-1; size: few; D: -; CDR3: CATSASDNEQFF
V: TRBV4-1; size: -; D: TRBD1; CDR3: CASSVTGNNAYEQYF
V: TRBV6-5; size: -; D: TRBD1; CDR3: CAIGTVSWGANVLTF
V: TRBV10-2; size: -; D: -; CDR3: CASSRTANTEAFF
V: TRBV7-9; size: -; D: TRBD2; CDR3: CASSMTSGEYDEQFF
V: TRBV7-9; size: -; D: TRBD2; CDR3: CASSLSSLAGGPSDNEQFF
V: TRBV18; size: -; D: -; CDR3: CASFPRQGTDTQYF
V: TRBV19; size: -; D: -; CDR3: CASSIGSGSNQPQHF
V: TRBV18; size: -; D: TRBD1; CDR3: CASSPGTGDYEQYF
V: TRBV11-3; size: once; D: -; CDR3: CASSLRTGTDEQFF
V: TRBV5-4; size: -; D: -; CDR3: CASSRGHWNTEAFF
V: TRBV11-3; size: -; D: TRBD1; CDR3: CASSKRDRGPYGYTF
V: TRBV2; size: few; D: TRBD1; CDR3: CASSEGGTGATEAFF
V: TRBV3-1/TRBV3-2; size: -; D: TRBD1; CDR3: CASSLEDRVNSPLHF
V: TRBV15; size: -; D: -; CDR3: CATSSGPGHGDEQFF
V: TRBV7-8; size: -; D: TRBD2; CDR3: CASSLARPGRINSGELFF
V: TRBV18; size: -; D: TRBD1; CDR3: CASSPRTGRVYEQYF
V: TRBV6-5; size: -; D: -; CDR3: CASHLTANEKLFF
V: TRBV6-5; size: -; D: -; CDR3: CASSSQGGENTEAFF
V: TRBV7-2; size: -; D: -; CDR3: CASSLVPAGEQYF
V: TRBV7-3; size: -; D: TRBD2; CDR3: CASSLNAGALYEQYF
V: TRBV16; size: -; D: -; CDR3: CASSPRTVNTEAFF
V: TRBV29-1; size: few; D: -; CDR3: CSAIIQGPTEAFF